These 18 T cell receptor beta chains were sequenced from one sample in a study of post-analysis software for immune sequencing data. Their recognized antigens are unknown. Presence of unique molecular identifiers characterized the TCR beta cDNA libraries. MiXCR, run by TCRdb on the PCR reads, gives a single entry per CDR3 protein. The repertoire holds around 710,000 distinct CDR3 sequences, with approximately 44% as singletons. Overall study findings and caveats: Roughly five TRBV segments were more frequent in patients than controls; TRBV5-6, TRBV5-1 and TRBV20-1 belonged to this group.

The material sequenced was blood. Receptors originate from a girl aged 5 to 17 with multiple sclerosis.

As concerns this clonotype: One end of the junction is discordant with germline, which a read error may explain. The V call is TRBV7-7, the J call TRBJ2-1; 7 bases are a match to TRBD1. Germline lookup yields CDR1 SSHAT and CDR2 FNYEAQ (reference sequence). The CDR3 runs to 15 residues. The chain's CDR3 is CASSLGRGYENEQFF. The CDR3 DNA reads as TGTGCTAGCAGCTTAGGCAGGGGGTATGAGAATGAGCAGTTCTTC.

The chain recombines TRBV29-1 with TRBJ2-1; 14 positions agree with TRBD2. In germline, CDR1 is SQVTM, CDR2 ANQGSEA. The junction had 5 bases not matched to a gene; V was cut back by 8 bases and J by 8 bases. The CDR3 spans 13 residues. In DNA, the CDR3 is TGCAGCACCGGGACTAGCGGGAGCGATGAGCAGTTCTTC. Translated: CSTGTSGSDEQFF.

The V call is TRBV12-5, the J call TRBJ2-1; 8 positions agree with TRBD2. The germline CDR1 and CDR2 sequences are LGHNT and FRNRAP. V shed 9 bases and J 2 bases; nucleotides not matched to a gene: 6. The CDR3 spans 14 residues. Written as DNA, the CDR3 is TGTGCTAGCTCTCCGGGAGGGACCTACAATGAGCAGTTCTTC. It specifies CASSPGGTYNEQFF.

The chain joins TRBV6-6 to TRBJ2-5; TRBD1 matches at 8 bases. The last part of the DNA fits TRBJ2-7 better; the J call may be wrong. The CDR3 extends over 14 amino acids. Germline lookup yields CDR1 MNHNY and CDR2 SVGAGI (reference sequence). The CDR3 DNA reads as TGTGCCAGCAGCGGACAGGGATCGGGGTACGAGCAGTACTTC. It yields the protein CASSGQGSGYEQYF.

This clonotype came up a few times. The V call is TRBV5-1, the J call TRBJ2-7; D is perhaps TRBD1 (6 bases). Germline V CDR1 and CDR2: SGHRS, YFSETQ. Trimming pared 0 bases from V and 0 bases from J, leaving 16 bases between. This CDR3 is 17 amino acids long. DNA for the CDR3: TGCGCCAGCAGCTTGGATCGTCCAGGGGTAAACTCCTACGAGCAGTACTTC. Translation: CASSLDRPGVNSYEQYF.

This clonotype is a singleton in its sample. The chain uses TRBV29-1 and TRBJ2-5, with TRBD2 matching over 13 bases. The V gene's germline CDR1 is SQVTM and CDR2 ANQGSEA. This CDR3 is built from 15 residues. After removal of 4 bases from V and 2 bases from J, the junction contained 4 bases not matched to a gene. CDR3 amino acids: CSVVGTSGTQETQYF. The CDR3 DNA follows: TGCAGCGTTGTAGGGACTAGCGGGACTCAAGAGACCCAGTACTTC. The whole variable domain, filled in from reference TRBV29-1 and TRBJ2-5, reads SAVISQKPSRDICQRGTSLTIQCQVDSQVTMMFWYRQQPGQSLTLIATANQGSEATYESGFVIDKFPISRPNLTFSTLTVSNMSPEDSSIYLCSVVGTSGTQETQYFGPGTRLLVL.

This clonotype has a handful of counts. The chain employs TRBV20-1 and TRBJ1-2; 8 bases line up with TRBD1. Germline assignment: CDR1 DFQATT and CDR2 SNEGSKA (reference sequence). This CDR3 region has 13 residues. With V trimmed by 0 bases and J by 8 bases, 5 bases remained unmatched. CDR3 amino acids: CSARDRTGIGYTF. The CDR3, as DNA: TGCAGTGCTAGAGATCGGACAGGGATAGGCTACACCTTC.

The V gene is TRBV4-1, the J gene TRBJ2-5, with 10 bases that match TRBD2. Germline-derived CDR1 and CDR2 are MGHRA and YSYEKL. The junction had 11 bases not matched to a gene; V was cut back by 2 bases and J by 11 bases. CDR3 length: 15 residues. The chain's CDR3 is CASSQQSGSGGEQYF. Written as DNA, the CDR3 is TGCGCCAGCAGCCAACAAAGCGGGAGCGGGGGGGAGCAGTACTTC.

This clonotype was seen only a few times. The chain combines TRBV20-1 with TRBJ2-1; TRBD2 matches at 8 bases. Per the germline V gene, CDR1 is DFQATT and CDR2 is SNEGSKA (reference sequence). V shed 4 bases, J shed 5 bases, and the junction held 7 bases outside the gene matches. This CDR3 is built from 14 residues. This CDR3 is CSAKTSVGHNEQFF. CDR3 DNA sequence: TGCAGTGCTAAGACTAGCGTAGGCCACAATGAGCAGTTCTTC.

This chain uses TRBV24-1 with TRBJ1-2, with a weak D call TRBD1 (6 bases). Germline V lookup: CDR1 KGHDR, CDR2 SFDVKD. V was pared by 3 bases and J by 4 bases, with 14 bases between. The length of the CDR3 is 15 residues. Written as DNA, the CDR3 is TGTGCCACCAGTGATGCCACAGGGATGCTCTATGGCTACACCTTC. Its translation is CATSDATGMLYGYTF.

Only a few counts were recorded for this clonotype. The chain joins TRBV20-1 to TRBJ1-2; D is undetermined. CDR3 length: 13 amino acids. V lost 6 bases, J lost 0 bases, and 11 bases lay in between. From germline, CDR1 is DFQATT and CDR2 SNEGSKA (reference sequence). The CDR3 DNA reads TGCAGTGCGAAGGGCGATACTAACTATGGCTACACCTTC. Translated: CSAKGDTNYGYTF.

This clonotype was recorded at least ten times. The rearrangement uses TRBV11-1 and TRBJ2-4, with 8 bases aligning to TRBD2. The tail of the sequence fits TRBJ2-7 better, so the J call may be wrong. The CDR3 covers 15 residues. Germline V lookup: CDR1 SGHAT, CDR2 FQDESV (reference sequence). CDR3 in DNA: TGTGCCAGCAGCTCAAGGGCTACTAGCGGTTACGAGCAGTACTTC. Translated: CASSSRATSGYEQYF.

This clonotype was seen at least ten times. This CDR3 is CSASMLAGSGNEQYF. In DNA form, the CDR3 reads TGCAGTGCTAGCATGCTAGCGGGGAGCGGGAACGAGCAGTACTTC. This chain uses TRBV20-1 with TRBJ2-4; 9 nucleotides align to TRBD2. The end of the DNA is better explained by TRBJ2-7, so the J call may be wrong. Germline V CDR1 and CDR2: DFQATT, SNEGSKA (reference sequence). The length of the CDR3 is 15 residues.

This clonotype was counted a few times. The chain recombines TRBV5-1 with TRBJ1-2; possible D gene TRBD1, 6 bases. The CDR3 extends over 16 amino acids. The germline V and J ends were trimmed by 4 bases and 4 bases, with 20 bases remaining between them. Germline V gene data show CDR1 as SGHRS and CDR2 as YFSETQ. CDR3 loop: CASSPGEYRVAYGYTF. The CDR3 bases are TGCGCCAGCAGCCCCGGGGAATACAGGGTGGCCTATGGCTACACCTTC. Filled out from reference TRBV5-1 and TRBJ1-2, the complete variable domain reads KAGVTQTPRYLIKTRGQQVTLSCSPISGHRSVSWYQQTPGQGLQFLFEYFSETQRNKGNFPGRFSGRQFSNSRSEMNVSTLELGDSALYLCASSPGEYRVAYGYTFGSGTRLTVV.

V is TRBV24-1 and J is TRBJ2-5; 14 bases fit TRBD2. The J segment lost 4 bases and the V segment lost 11 bases, leaving 8 bases of the junction unmatched. Germline V gives CDR1 KGHDR, CDR2 SFDVKD. The CDR3 runs 15 residues. CDR3 bases: TGTGCCATCGGGGGGACTAGCGGGAGAAGAGAGACCCAGTACTTC. Translated, it gives CAIGGTSGRRETQYF.

This rearrangement joins TRBV15 to TRBJ2-1, with 7 bases matching TRBD2. This CDR3 comprises 17 residues. Germline trimming cut 0 bases from V and 0 bases from J; bases unmatched to any gene: 5. The germline CDR1 and CDR2 sequences are LNHNV and YYDKDF (reference sequence). CDR3: CATSRDLAASSYNEQFF. As DNA, the CDR3 is TGTGCCACCAGCAGAGATCTAGCGGCCAGCTCCTACAATGAGCAGTTCTTC.

The gene calls are TRBV7-9 and TRBJ2-5; 7 bases agree with TRBD2. This CDR3 spans 12 amino acids. The J segment lost 10 bases and the V segment lost 5 bases, leaving 7 bases of the junction unmatched. CDR1 and CDR2 from the germline V gene are SEHNR and FQNEAQ (reference sequence). CDR3: CASSPSRGDQYF. In nucleotides, the CDR3 is TGTGCCAGCAGCCCATCTCGGGGGGACCAGTACTTC.

This chain joins TRBV5-1 and TRBJ1-6; D not resolved. Germline-derived CDR1 and CDR2 are SGHRS and YFSETQ. The CDR3 contains 12 residues. V was clipped by 6 bases and J by 8 bases, with 9 bases between them. CDR3 protein: CASTRGDSPLHF. The CDR3 DNA reads TGCGCCAGCACGCGCGGAGATTCACCCCTCCACTTT.